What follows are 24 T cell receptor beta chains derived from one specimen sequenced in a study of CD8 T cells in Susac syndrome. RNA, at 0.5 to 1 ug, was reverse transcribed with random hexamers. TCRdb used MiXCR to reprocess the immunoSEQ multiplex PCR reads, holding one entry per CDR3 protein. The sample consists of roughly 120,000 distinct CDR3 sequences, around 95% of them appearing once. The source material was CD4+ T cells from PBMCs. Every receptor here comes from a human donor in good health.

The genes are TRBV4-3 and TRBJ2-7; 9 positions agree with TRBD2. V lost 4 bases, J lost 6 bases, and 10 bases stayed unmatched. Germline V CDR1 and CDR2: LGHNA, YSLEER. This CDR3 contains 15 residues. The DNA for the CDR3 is TGCGCCAGCAGCCCCCGGCGGGGGGGCTCGGTCGAGCAGTACTTC. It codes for CASSPRRGGSVEQYF.

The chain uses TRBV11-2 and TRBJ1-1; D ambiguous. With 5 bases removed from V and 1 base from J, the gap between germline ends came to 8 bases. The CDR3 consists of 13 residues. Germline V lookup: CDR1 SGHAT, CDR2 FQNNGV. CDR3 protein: CASSQAANTEAFF. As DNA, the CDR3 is TGTGCCAGCAGCCAGGCCGCGAACACTGAAGCTTTCTTT.

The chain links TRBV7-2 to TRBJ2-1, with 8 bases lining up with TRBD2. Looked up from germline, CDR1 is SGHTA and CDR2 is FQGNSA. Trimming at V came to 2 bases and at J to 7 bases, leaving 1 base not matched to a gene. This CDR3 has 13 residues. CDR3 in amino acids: CASSLPGGNEQFF. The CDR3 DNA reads TGTGCCAGCAGCTTACCGGGGGGGAATGAGCAGTTCTTC. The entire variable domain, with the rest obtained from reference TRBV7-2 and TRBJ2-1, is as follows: GAGVSQSPSNKVTEKGKDVELRCDPISGHTALYWYRQSLGQGLEFLIYFQGNSAPDKSGLPSDRFSAERTGGSVSTLTIQRTQQEDSAVYLCASSLPGGNEQFFGPGTRLTVL.

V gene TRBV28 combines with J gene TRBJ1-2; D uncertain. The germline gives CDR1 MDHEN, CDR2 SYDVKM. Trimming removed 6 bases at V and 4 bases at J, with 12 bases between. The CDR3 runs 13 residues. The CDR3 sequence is CASSPDGRYGYTF. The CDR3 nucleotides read TGTGCCAGCAGCCCGGACGGCCGCTATGGCTACACCTTC.

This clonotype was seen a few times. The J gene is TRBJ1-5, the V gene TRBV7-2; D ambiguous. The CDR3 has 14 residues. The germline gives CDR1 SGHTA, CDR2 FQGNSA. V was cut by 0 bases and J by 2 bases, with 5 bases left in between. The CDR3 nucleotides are TGTGCCAGCAGCTTAGCCGGGGGCAATCAGCCCCAGCATTTT. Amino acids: CASSLAGGNQPQHF.

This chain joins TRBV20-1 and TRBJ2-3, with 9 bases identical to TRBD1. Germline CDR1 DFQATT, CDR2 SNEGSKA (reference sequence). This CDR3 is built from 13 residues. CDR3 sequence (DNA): TGCAGCGCCGGGACAGGGTTGACAGATACGCAGTATTTT. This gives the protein CSAGTGLTDTQYF.

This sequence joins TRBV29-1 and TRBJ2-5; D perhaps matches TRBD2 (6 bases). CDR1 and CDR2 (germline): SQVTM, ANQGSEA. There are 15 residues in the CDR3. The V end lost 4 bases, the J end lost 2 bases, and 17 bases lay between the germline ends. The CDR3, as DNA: TGCAGCGTTGGGGGGTTTGGAGGGTGGCAAGAGACCCAGTACTTC. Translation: CSVGGFGGWQETQYF.

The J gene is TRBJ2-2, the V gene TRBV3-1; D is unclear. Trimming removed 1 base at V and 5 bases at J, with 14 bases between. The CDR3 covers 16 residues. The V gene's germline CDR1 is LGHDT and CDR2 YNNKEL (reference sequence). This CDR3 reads CASSQAPRVTTGELFF. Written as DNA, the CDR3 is TGTGCCAGCAGCCAAGCCCCTAGGGTTACGACCGGGGAGCTGTTTTTT.

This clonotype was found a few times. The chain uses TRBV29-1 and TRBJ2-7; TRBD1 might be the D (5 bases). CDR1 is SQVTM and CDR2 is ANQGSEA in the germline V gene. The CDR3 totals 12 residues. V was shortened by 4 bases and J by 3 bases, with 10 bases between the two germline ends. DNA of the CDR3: TGCAGCGTTGGTTCAGGGAACTACGAGCAGTACTTC. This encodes CSVGSGNYEQYF.

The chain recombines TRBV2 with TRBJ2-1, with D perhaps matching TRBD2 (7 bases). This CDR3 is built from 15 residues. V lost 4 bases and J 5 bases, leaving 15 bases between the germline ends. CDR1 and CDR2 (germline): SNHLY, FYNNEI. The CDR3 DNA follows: TGTGCCAGCAGTGTGGAGGGGGGGCCTCACAATGAGCAGTTCTTC. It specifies CASSVEGGPHNEQFF.

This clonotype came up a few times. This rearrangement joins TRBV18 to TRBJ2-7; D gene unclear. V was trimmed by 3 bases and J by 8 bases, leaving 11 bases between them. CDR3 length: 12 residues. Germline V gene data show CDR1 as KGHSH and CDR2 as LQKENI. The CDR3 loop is CASSPAPGQQYF. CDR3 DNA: TGTGCCAGCTCACCTGCTCCGGGCCAGCAGTACTTC. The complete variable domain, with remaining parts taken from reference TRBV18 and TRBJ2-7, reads NAGVMQNPRHLVRRRGQEARLRCSPMKGHSHVYWYRQLPEEGLKFMVYLQKENIIDESGMPKERFSAEFPKEGPSILRIQQVVRGDSAAYFCASSPAPGQQYFGPGTRLTVT.

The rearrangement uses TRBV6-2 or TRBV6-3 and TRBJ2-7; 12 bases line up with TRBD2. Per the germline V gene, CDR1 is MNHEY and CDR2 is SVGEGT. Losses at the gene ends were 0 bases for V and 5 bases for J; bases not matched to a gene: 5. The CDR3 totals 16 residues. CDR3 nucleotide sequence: TGTGCCAGCAGTTACTCGCTAGCGGGAGGGCCGGACGAGCAGTACTTC. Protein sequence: CASSYSLAGGPDEQYF.

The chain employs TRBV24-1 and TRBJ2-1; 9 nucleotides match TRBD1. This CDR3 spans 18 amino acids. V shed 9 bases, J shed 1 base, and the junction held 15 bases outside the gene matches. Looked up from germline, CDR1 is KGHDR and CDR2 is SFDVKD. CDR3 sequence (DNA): TGTGCCACCGCCGGGACAGGGTCAAGGCTCTTTTCCTACAATGAGCAGTTCTTC. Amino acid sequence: CATAGTGSRLFSYNEQFF.

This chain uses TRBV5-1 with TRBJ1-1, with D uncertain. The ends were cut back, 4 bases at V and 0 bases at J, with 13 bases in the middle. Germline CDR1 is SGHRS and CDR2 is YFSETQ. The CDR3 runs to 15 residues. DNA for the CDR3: TGCGCCAGCAGCCCCTCGTGGGGAATGAACACTGAAGCTTTCTTT. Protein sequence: CASSPSWGMNTEAFF.

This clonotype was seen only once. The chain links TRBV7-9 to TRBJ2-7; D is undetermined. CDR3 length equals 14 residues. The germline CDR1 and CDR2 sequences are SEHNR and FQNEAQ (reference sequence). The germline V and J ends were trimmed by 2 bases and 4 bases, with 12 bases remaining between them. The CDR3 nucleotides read TGTGCCAGCAGCTTAAGCCAGAAAGCGTACGAGCAGTACTTC. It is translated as CASSLSQKAYEQYF.

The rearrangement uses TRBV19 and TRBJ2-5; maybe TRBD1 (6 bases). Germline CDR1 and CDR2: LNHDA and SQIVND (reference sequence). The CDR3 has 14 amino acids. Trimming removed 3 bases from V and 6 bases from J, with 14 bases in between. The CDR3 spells CASSIAQGFQTQYF. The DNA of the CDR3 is TGTGCCAGTAGTATCGCCCAGGGGTTCCAGACCCAGTACTTC.

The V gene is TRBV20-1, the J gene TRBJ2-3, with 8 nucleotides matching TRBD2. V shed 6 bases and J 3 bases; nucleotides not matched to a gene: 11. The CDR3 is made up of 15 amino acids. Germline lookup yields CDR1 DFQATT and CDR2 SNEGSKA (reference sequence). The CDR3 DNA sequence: TGCAGTGCCCGTATTAGCGGGACTCCAACAGATACGCAGTATTTT. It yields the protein CSARISGTPTDTQYF.

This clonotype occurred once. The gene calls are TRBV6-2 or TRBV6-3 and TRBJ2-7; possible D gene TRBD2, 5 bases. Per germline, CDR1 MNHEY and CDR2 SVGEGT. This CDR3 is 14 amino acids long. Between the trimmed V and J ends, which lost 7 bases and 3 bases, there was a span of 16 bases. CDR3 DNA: TGTGCCAGCACGCCGGGAAAACCCCACTACGAGCAGTACTTC. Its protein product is CASTPGKPHYEQYF.

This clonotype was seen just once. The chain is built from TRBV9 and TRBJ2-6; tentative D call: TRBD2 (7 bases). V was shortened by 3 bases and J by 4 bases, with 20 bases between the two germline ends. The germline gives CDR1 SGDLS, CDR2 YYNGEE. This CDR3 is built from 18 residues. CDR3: CASSAKGGPSLGANVLTF. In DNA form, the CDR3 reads TGTGCCAGCAGCGCAAAGGGGGGGCCGTCGTTGGGGGCCAACGTCCTGACTTTC. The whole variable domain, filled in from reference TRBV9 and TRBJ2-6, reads DSGVTQTPKHLITATGQRVTLRCSPRSGDLSVYWYQQSLDQGLQFLIQYYNGEERAKGNILERFSAQQFPDLHSELNLSSLELGDSALYFCASSAKGGPSLGANVLTFGAGSRLTVL.

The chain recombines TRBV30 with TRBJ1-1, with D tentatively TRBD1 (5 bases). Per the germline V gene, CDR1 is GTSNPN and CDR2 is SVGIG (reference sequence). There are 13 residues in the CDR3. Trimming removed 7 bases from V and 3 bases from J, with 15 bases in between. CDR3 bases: TGTGCCTTAACAGGAAACTTGGACACTGAAGCTTTCTTT. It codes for CALTGNLDTEAFF. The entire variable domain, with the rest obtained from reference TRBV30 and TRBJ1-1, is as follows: SQTIHQWPATLVQPVGSPLSLECTVEGTSNPNLYWYRQAAGRGLQLLFYSVGIGQISSEVPQNLSASRPQDRQFILSSKKLLLSDSGFYLCALTGNLDTEAFFGQGTRLTVV.

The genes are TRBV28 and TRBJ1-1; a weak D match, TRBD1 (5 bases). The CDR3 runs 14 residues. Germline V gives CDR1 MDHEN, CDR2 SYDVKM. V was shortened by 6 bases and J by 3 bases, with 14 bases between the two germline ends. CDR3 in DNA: TGTGCCAGCAGCCCCAAAGGGGCACACACTGAAGCTTTCTTT. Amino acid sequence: CASSPKGAHTEAFF.

CDR3 amino acids: CARFEGGEETQYF. DNA of the CDR3: TGTGCCAGGTTTGAAGGGGGGGAAGAGACCCAGTACTTC. The V call is TRBV9, the J call TRBJ2-5; possible D gene TRBD2, 7 bases. CDR1 is SGDLS, CDR2 YYNGEE, per germline. CDR3 size: 13 residues. The germline V and J ends were trimmed by 8 bases and 3 bases, with 14 bases remaining between them.

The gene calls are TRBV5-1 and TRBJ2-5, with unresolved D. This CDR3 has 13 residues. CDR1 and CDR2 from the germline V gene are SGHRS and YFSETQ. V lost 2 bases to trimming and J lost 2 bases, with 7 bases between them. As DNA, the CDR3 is TGCGCCAGCAGCTTCGGCCTGCAAGAGACCCAGTACTTC. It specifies CASSFGLQETQYF.

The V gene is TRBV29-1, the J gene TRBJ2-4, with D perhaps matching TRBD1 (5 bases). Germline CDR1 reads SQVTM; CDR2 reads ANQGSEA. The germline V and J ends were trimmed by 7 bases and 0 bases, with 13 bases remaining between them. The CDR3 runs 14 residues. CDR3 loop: CSAERQIAKNIQYF. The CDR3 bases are TGCAGCGCCGAAAGACAGATAGCCAAAAACATTCAGTACTTC.